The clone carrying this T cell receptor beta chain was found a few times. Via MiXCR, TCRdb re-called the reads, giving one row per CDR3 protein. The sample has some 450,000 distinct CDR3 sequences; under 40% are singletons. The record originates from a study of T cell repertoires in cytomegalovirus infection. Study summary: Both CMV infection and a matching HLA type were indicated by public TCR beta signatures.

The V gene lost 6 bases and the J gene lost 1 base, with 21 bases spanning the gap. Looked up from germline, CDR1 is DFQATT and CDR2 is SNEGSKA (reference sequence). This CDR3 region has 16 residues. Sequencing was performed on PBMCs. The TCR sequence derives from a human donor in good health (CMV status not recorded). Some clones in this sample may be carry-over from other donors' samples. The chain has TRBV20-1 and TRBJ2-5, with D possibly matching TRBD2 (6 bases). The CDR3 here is CSAPSFLRGSQETQYF. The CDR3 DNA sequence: TGCAGTGCGCCCTCATTTCTCCGGGGGAGCCAAGAGACCCAGTACTTC.